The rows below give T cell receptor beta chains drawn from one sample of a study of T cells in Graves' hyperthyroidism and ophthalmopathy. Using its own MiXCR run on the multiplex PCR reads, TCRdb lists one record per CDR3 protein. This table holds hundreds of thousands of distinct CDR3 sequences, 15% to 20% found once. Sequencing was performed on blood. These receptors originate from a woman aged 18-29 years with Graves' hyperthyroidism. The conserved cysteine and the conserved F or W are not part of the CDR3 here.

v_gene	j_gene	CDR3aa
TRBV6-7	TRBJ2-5	ASSYSLGKTQY
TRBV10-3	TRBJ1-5	AISSQGSGIQPQH
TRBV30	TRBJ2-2	AWRPGGAATGELF
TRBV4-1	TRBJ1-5	ASSQDATGGRQPQH
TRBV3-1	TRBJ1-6	ASSRGSPLH
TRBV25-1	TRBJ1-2	ATQSGKYGYT
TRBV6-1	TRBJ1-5	ASSAGYPQPQH
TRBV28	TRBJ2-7	ASRRQGYEQY
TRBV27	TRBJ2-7	ASSLLGRAREQY
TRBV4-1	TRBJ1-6	ASSHKRTGDSPLH
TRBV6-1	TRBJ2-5	ASSERAGQETQY
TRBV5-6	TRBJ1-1	ASSWGTVINTEAF
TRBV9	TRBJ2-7	ASSAGGGRWSYEQY
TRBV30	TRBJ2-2	AWDRGGTGELF
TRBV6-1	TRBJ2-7	ATASGELYEQD
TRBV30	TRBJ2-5	AWSVGLAGGRVETQY
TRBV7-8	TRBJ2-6	ASSPSFGRSGANVLT
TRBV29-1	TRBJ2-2	SVDLGTGAAGELF
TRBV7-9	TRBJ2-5	ASSYKETQY
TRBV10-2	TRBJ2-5	ASSDLTSPLETQY
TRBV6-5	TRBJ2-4	ASDRGDKNIQY
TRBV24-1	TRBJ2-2	ATSEPEPNTGELF
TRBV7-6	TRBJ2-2	ASSLDGGGTGELF
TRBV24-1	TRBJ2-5	ATSESGTGEETQY
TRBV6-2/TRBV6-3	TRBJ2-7	ASSYVAGATLEQY
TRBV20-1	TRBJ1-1	SAARGLNTEAF
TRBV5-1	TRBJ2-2	ASSLVGGGETGELF
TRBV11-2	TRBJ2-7	ASSLLSGEYEQY
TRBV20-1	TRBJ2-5	SARGIAGATRETQY
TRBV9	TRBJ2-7	ASSVPGQVDHRQGVSTYEQY
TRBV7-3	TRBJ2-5	ASSDLVGTQY
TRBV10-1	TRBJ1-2	ASSADSYGYT
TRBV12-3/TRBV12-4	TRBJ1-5	ASTQALAQPQH
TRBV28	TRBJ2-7	AGQGAGQYEQY
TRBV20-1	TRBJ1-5	SASPTSKSNQPQH
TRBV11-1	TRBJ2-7	ASSQNRDEQY
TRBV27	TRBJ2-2	ASSLVGPTGELF
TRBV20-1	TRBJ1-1	SARDRQGAGTEAF
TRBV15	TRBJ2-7	ATSRDFGRDEQY
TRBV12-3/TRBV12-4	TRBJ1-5	ASSLPEGGLAAQH
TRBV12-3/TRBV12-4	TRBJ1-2	ASSLRVRDRLKGRNYGYT
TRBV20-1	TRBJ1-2	SARKTGIHLTYGYT
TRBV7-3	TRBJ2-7	ASSRGTGSNEQY